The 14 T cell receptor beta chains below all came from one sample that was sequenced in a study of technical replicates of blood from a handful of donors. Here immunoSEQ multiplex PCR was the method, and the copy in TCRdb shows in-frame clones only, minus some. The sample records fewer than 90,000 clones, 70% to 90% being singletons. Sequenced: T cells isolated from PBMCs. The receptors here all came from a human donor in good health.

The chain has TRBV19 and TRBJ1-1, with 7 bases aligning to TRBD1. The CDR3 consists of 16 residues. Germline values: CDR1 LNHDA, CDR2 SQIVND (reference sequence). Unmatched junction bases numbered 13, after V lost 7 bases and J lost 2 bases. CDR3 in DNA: TGTGCCAGTAAACCAGCGGCAGGGGGTTACAACACTGAAGCTTTCTTT. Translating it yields CASKPAAGGYNTEAFF.

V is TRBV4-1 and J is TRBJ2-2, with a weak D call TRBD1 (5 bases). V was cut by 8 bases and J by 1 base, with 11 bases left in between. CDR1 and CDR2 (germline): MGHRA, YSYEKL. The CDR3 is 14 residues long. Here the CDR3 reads CASRMQGNTGELFF. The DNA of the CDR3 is TGCGCCAGCCGAATGCAGGGGAACACCGGGGAGCTGTTTTTT.

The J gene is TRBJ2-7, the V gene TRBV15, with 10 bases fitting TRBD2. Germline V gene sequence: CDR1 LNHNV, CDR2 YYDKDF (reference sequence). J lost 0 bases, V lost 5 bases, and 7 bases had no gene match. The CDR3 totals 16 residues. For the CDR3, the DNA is TGTGCCACCAGCGGGTGGAGCGGGAGGGCCTCCTACGAGCAGTACTTC. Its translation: CATSGWSGRASYEQYF.

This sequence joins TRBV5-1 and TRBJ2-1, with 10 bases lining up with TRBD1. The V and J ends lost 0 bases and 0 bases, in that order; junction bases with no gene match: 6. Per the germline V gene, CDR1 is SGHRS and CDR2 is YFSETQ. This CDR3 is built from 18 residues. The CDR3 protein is CASSLVPGTGASYNEQFF. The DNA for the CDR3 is TGCGCCAGCAGCTTGGTTCCCGGGACAGGGGCCTCCTACAATGAGCAGTTCTTC.

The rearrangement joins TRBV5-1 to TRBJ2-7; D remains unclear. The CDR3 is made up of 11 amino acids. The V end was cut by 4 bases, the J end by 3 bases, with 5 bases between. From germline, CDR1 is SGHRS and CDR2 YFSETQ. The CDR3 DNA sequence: TGCGCCAGCAGCGGCAACTACGAGCAGTACTTC. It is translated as CASSGNYEQYF.

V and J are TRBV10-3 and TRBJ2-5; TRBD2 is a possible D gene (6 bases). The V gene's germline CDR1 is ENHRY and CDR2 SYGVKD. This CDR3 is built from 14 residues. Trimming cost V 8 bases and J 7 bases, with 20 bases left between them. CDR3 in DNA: TGTGCCATCGGACCGGGAGCCTTGGGTGGGACCCAGTACTTC. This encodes CAIGPGALGGTQYF.

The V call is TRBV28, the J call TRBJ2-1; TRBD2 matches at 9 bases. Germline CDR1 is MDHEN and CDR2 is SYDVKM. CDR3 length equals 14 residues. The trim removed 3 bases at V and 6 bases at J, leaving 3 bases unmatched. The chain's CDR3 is CASSFPAGGNEQFF. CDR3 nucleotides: TGTGCCAGCAGTTTCCCAGCGGGGGGCAATGAGCAGTTCTTC.

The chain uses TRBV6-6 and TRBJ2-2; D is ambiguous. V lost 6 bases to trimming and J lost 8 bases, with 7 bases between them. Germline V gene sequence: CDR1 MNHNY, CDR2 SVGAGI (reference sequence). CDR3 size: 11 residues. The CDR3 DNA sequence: TGTGCCAGCAGCCCTGAGGGGGAGCTGTTTTTT. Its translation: CASSPEGELFF.

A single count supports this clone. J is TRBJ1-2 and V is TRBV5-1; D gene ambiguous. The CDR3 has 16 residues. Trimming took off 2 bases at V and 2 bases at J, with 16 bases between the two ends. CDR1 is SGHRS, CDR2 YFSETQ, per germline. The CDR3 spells CASSLRLLKENYGYTF. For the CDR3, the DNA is TGCGCCAGCAGCTTAAGACTTTTAAAAGAAAACTATGGCTACACCTTC.

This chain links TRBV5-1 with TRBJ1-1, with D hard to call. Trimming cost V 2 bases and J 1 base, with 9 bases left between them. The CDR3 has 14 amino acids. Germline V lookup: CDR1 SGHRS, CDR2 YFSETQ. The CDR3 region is CASSFYGENTEAFF. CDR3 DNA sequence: TGCGCCAGCAGCTTCTACGGGGAGAACACTGAAGCTTTCTTT. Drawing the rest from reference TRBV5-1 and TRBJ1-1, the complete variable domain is KAGVTQTPRYLIKTRGQQVTLSCSPISGHRSVSWYQQTPGQGLQFLFEYFSETQRNKGNFPGRFSGRQFSNSRSEMNVSTLELGDSALYLCASSFYGENTEAFFGQGTRLTVV.

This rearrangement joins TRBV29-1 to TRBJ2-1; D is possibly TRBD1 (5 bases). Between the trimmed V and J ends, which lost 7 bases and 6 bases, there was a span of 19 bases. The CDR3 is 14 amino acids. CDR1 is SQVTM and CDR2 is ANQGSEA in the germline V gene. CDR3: CSASGIPDFNEQFF. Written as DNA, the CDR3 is TGCAGCGCGTCAGGGATTCCAGATTTCAATGAGCAGTTCTTC.

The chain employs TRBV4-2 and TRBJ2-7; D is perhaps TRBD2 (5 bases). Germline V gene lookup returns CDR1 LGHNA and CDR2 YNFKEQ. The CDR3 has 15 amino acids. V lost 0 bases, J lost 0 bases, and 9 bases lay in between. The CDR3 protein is CASSQEAVVSYEQYF. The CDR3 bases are TGTGCCAGCAGCCAAGAAGCGGTTGTCTCCTACGAGCAGTACTTC.

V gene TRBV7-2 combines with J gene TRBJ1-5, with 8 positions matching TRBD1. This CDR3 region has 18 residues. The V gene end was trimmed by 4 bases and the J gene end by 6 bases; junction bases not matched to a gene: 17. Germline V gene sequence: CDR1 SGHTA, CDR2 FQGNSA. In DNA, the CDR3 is TGTGCCAGCAGCTATCCGGGACAGGCTCTCCTAAGAGGTCAGCCCCAGCATTTT. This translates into CASSYPGQALLRGQPQHF.

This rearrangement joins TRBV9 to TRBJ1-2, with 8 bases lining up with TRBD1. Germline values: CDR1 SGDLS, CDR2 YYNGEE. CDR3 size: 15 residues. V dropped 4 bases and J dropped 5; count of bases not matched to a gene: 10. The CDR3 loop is CASSPRQGSVYGYTF. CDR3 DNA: TGTGCCAGCAGCCCCCGACAGGGGAGTGTGTATGGCTACACCTTC.